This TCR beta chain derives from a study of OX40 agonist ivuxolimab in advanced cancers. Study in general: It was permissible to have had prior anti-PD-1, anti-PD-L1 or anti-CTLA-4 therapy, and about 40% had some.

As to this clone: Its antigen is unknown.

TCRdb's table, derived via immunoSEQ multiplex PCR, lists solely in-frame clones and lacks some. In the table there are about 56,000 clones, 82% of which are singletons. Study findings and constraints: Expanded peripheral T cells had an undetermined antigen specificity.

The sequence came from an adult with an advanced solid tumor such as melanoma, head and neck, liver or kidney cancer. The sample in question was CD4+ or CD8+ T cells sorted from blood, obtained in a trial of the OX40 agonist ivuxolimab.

The CDR3 DNA is TGTGCCAGCAGCTTAGATGCAGGGGGGAACTTTAACTATGGCTACACCTTC. Amino acids: CASSLDAGGNFNYGYTF. The chain couples TRBV7-2 to TRBJ1-2; 7 nucleotides align to TRBD1. The V and J ends lost 1 base and 1 base, in that order; junction bases with no gene match: 9. The CDR3 length is 17 residues. Germline CDR1 SGHTA, CDR2 FQGNSA.